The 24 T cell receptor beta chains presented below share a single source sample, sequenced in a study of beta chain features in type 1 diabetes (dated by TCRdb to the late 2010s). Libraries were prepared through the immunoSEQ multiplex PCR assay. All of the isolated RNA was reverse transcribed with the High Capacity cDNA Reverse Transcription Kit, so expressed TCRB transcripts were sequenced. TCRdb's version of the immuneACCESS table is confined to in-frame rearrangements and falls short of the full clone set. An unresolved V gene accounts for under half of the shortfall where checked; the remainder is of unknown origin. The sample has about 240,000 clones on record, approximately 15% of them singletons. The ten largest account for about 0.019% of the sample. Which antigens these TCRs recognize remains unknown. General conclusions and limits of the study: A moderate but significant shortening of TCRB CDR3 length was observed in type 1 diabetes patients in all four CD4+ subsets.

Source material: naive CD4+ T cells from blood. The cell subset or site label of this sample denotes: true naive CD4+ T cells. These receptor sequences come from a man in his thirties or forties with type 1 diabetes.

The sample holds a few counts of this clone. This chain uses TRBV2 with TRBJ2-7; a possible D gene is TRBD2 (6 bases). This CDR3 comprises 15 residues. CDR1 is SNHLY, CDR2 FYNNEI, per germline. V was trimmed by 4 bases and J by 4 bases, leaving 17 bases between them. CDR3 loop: CASSVGGFENYEQYF. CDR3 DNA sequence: TGTGCCAGCAGTGTCGGGGGATTCGAAAATTACGAGCAGTACTTC.

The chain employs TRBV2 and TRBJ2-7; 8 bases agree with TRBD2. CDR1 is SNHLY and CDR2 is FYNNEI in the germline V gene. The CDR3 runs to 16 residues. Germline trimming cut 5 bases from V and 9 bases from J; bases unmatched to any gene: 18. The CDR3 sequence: CASSLLAVSQVVPQYF. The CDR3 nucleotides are TGTGCCAGCAGTTTACTAGCGGTGTCCCAGGTAGTTCCGCAGTACTTC.

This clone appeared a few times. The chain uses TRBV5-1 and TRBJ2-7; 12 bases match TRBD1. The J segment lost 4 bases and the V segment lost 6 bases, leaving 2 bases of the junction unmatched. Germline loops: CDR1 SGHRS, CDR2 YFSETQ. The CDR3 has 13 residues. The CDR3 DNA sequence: TGCGCCAGCATGGGACAGGGGGCGTACGAGCAGTACTTC. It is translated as CASMGQGAYEQYF.

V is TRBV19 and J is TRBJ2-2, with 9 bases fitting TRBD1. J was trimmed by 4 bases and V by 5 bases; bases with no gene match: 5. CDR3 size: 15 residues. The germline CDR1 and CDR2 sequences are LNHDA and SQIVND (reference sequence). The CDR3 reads CASSQRQGGTGELFF. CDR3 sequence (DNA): TGTGCCAGTAGTCAAAGACAGGGGGGCACCGGGGAGCTGTTTTTT.

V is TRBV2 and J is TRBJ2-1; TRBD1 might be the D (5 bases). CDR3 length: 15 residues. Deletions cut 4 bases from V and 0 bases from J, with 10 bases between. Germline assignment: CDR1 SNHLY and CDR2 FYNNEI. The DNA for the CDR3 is TGTGCCAGCAGTGTCACAGGCAACTCCTACAATGAGCAGTTCTTC. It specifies CASSVTGNSYNEQFF.

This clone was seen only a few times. The CDR3 DNA sequence: TGTGCCAGCAGCTTAGCAGCAGGCTACGAGCAGTACTTC. This codes for CASSLAAGYEQYF. The J gene is TRBJ2-7, the V gene TRBV7-9; D uncertain. Trimming removed 0 bases at V and 3 bases at J, with 6 bases between. Germline assignment: CDR1 SEHNR and CDR2 FQNEAQ (reference sequence). The CDR3 is made up of 13 amino acids.

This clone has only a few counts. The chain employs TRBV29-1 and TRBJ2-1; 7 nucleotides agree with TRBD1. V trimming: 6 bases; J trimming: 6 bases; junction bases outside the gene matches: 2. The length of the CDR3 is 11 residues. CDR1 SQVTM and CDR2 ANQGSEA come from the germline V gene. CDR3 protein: CSVRQGNEQFF. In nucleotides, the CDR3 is TGCAGCGTCCGACAGGGCAATGAGCAGTTCTTC.

CDR3 residues: CASSNDRAGGYTF. The CDR3 nucleotides read TGTGCCAGCAGCAACGACAGGGCGGGGGGCTACACCTTC. The chain recombines TRBV7-2 with TRBJ1-2, with TRBD1 matching 7 bases. The V and J ends lost 5 bases and 8 bases, in that order; junction bases with no gene match: 8. Germline CDR1 reads SGHTA; CDR2 reads FQGNSA. This CDR3 contains 13 residues.

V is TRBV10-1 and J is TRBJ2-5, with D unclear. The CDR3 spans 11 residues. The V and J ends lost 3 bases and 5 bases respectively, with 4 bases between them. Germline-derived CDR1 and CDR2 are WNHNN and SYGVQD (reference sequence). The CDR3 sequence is CASSESETQYF. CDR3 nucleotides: TGCGCCAGCAGTGAATCGGAGACCCAGTACTTC.

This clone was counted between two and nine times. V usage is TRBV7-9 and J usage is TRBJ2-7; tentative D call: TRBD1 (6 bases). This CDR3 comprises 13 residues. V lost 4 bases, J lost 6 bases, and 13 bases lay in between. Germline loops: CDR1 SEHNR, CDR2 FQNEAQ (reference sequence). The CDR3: CASSWDTSTEQYF. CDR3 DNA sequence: TGTGCCAGCAGCTGGGACACCTCTACCGAGCAGTACTTC.

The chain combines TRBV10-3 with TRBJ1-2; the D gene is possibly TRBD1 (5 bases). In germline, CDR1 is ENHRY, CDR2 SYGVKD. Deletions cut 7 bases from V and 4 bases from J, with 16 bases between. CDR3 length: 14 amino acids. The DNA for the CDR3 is TGTGCCATCACCAAAGGATCAGGGCCCTATGGCTACACCTTC. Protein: CAITKGSGPYGYTF.

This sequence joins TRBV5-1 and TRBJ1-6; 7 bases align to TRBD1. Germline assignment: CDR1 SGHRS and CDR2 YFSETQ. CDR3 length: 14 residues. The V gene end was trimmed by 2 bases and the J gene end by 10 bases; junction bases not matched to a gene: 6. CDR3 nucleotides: TGCGCCAGCAGCTTTGGGGACAGTGGCTCACCCCTCCACTTT. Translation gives CASSFGDSGSPLHF.

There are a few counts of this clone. The DNA for the CDR3 is TGTGCCAGCAGGTCACAGGGGGACGGCACAGATACGCAGTATTTT. Encoded protein: CASRSQGDGTDTQYF. The chain recombines TRBV6-1 with TRBJ2-3; 8 nucleotides line up with TRBD1. The CDR3 extends over 15 amino acids. The trim removed 6 bases at V and 1 base at J, leaving 6 bases unmatched. Germline V gene data show CDR1 as MNHNS and CDR2 as SASEGT.

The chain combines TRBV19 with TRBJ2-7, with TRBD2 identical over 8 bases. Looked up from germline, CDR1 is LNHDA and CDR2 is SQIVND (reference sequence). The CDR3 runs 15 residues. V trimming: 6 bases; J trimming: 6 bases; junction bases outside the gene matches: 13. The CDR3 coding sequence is TGTGCCAGTAGCAGGACCGGAGCGGGAGTACTCGAGCAGTACTTC. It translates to CASSRTGAGVLEQYF.

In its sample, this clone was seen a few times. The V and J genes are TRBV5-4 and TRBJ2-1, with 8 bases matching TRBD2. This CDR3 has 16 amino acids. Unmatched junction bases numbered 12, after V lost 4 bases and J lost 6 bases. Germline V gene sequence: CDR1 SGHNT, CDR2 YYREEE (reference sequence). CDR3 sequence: CASSQAYGRASNEQFF. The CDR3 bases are TGTGCCAGCAGCCAAGCCTACGGGAGGGCCAGCAATGAGCAGTTCTTC. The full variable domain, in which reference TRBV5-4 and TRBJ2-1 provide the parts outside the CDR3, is ETGVTQSPTHLIKTRGQQVTLRCSSQSGHNTVSWYQQALGQGPQFIFQYYREEENGRGNFPPRFSGLQFPNYSSELNVNALELDDSALYLCASSQAYGRASNEQFFGPGTRLTVL.

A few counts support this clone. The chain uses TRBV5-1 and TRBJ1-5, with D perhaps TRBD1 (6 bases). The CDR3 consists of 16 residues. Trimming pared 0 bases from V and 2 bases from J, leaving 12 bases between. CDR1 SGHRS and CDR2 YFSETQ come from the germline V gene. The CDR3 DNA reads TGCGCCAGCAGCTTGGAGGGGGGGGCGCGCAATCAGCCCCAGCATTTT. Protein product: CASSLEGGARNQPQHF.

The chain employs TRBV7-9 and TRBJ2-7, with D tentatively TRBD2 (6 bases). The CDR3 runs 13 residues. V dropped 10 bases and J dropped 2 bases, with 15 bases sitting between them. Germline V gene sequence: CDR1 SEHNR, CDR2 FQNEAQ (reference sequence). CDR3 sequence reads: CATTGVIPYEQYF. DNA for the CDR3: TGTGCCACCACGGGAGTGATCCCCTACGAGCAGTACTTC. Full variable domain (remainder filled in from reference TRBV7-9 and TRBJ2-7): DTGVSQNPRHKITKRGQNVTFRCDPISEHNRLYWYRQTLGQGPEFLTYFQNEAQLEKSRLLSDRFSAERPKGSFSTLEIQRTEQGDSAMYLCATTGVIPYEQYFGPGTRLTVT.

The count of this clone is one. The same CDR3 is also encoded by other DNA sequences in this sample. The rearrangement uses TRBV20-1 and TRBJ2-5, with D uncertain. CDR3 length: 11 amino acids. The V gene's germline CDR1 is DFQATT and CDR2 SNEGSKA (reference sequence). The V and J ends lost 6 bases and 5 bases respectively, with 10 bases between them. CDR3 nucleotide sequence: TGCAGTGCCAGGTCCTTGGAGACCCAGTACTTC. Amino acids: CSARSLETQYF.

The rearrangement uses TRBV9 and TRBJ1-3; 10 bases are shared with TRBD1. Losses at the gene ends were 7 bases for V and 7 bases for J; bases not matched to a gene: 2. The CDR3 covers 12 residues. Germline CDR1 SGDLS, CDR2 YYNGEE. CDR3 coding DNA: TGTGCCAGCGGACAGGGGGTGAACACCATATATTTT. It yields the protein CASGQGVNTIYF.

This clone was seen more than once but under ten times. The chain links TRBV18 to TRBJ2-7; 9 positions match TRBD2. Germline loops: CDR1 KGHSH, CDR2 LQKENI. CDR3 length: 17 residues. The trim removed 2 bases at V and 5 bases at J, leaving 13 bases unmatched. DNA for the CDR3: TGTGCCAGCTCACCAGAGAGAGTAGGACTAGCGATCAACGAGCAGTACTTC. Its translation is CASSPERVGLAINEQYF.

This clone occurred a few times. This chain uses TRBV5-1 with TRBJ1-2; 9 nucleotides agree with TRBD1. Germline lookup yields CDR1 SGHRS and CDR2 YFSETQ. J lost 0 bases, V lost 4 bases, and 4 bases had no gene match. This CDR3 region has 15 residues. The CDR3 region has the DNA TGCGCCAGCAGCGGGACAGGGCGTACTAACTATGGCTACACCTTC. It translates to CASSGTGRTNYGYTF.

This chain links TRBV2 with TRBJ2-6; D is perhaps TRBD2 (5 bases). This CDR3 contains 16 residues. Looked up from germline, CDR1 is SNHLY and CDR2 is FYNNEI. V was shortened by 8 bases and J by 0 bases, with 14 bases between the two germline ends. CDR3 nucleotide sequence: TGTGCCAGCGGGAGTGGATCCGCCTCTGGGGCCAACGTCCTGACTTTC. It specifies CASGSGSASGANVLTF.

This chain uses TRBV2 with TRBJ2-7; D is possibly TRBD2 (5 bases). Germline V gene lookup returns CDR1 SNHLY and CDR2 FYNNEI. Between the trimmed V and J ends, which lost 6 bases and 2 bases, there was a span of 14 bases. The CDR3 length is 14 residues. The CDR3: CASRRAEVAYEQYF. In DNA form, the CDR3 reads TGTGCCAGCAGGAGGGCGGAGGTGGCCTACGAGCAGTACTTC.

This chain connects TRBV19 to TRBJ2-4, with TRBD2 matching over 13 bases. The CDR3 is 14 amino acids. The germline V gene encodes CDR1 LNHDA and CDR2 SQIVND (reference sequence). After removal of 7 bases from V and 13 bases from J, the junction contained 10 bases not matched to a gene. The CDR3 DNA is TGTGCCAGTACCATTGGGGGACTAGCGGGACGGCAGTACTTC. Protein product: CASTIGGLAGRQYF.